This TCR beta chain originates from a study of low-dose radiotherapy and immunotherapy resistance in tumors. Study as a whole: Participants in Cohort 1 were administered 0.5 Gy per fraction at 2-week intervals, to a cumulative dose of 6.5 Gy. Daily, from cycle 1 day 1 and for four cycles, patients took oral aspirin 300 mg.

This clonotype was recorded at least ten times. Time point indicated: before trial treatment. Germline CDR1 reads LNHDA; CDR2 reads SQIVND (reference sequence). The CDR3 covers 17 residues. Trimming took 4 bases from V and 4 from J, leaving 19 bases between them. TRAV- and TRBV-specific primers were used for first-strand cDNA, which covered alpha and beta chains. The authors ran 20 PCR cycles to amplify TCRs with a constant-region primer and V-primer adapter. In TCRdb, the reads were re-called with MiXCR into one record per CDR3 protein. The table lists around 83,000 distinct CDR3 sequences, around 18% of them singletons.

V is TRBV19 and J is TRBJ2-2; D possibly matches TRBD1 or TRBD2 (6 bases each). The material was PBMCs, obtained before treatment. The TCR originated in a male donor with prostate cancer. The CDR3: CASSKGWGAGPTGELFF. The CDR3 coding sequence is TGTGCCAGTAGTAAGGGCTGGGGGGCCGGTCCCACCGGGGAGCTGTTTTTT.